The rows below give T cell receptor beta chains drawn from one sample of a study of monozygotic twins with cystic fibrosis. Using immunoSEQ multiplex PCR, the repertoire was profiled, and TCRdb retains in-frame clones only, with some absent. The data contain 5,000 or so clones, approximately 96% of them singletons. What was sequenced was blood. The receptors come from a boy between 2 and 10 years old with cystic fibrosis. Each CDR3 is given with its conserved first and last residue. The D gene is left open where the match is weak. Rows may omit the clone size; those that give it use once, few, many or a size class.

V gene	D gene	clone size	J gene	CDR3 protein	CDR3 DNA
TRBV7-3	-	-	TRBJ2-2	CASSLGVNTGELFF	TGTGCCAGCAGCTTGGGGGTTAACACCGGGGAGCTGTTTTTT
TRBV2	TRBD1	-	TRBJ1-1	CASSEVGQGVTEAFF	TGTGCCAGCAGTGAAGTGGGACAGGGGGTCACTGAAGCTTTCTTT
TRBV19	-	-	TRBJ1-2	CASSKSQYGYTF	TGTGCCAGTAGTAAGTCGCAGTATGGCTACACCTTC
TRBV4-2	-	-	TRBJ2-7	CASSPSYGPGSYEQYF	TGTGCCAGCAGCCCATCTTATGGACCGGGCTCCTACGAGCAGTACTTC
TRBV7-9	-	-	TRBJ1-4	CASSPLGGLEKLFF	TGTGCCAGCAGCCCGCTCGGAGGGTTGGAAAAACTGTTTTTT
TRBV5-1	-	-	TRBJ2-1	CASSFQADEQFF	TGCGCCAGCAGTTTCCAGGCGGATGAGCAGTTCTTC
TRBV5-4	-	once	TRBJ1-6	CASSLAGVGNNSPLHF	TGTGCCAGCAGCTTGGCGGGGGTCGGGAATAATTCACCCCTCCACTTT
TRBV11-2	TRBD1	-	TRBJ1-3	CASTLPGQGTISSGNTIYF	TGTGCCAGCACTCTACCGGGACAGGGGACAATAAGCTCTGGAAACACCATATATTTT
TRBV6-6	-	-	TRBJ2-5	CASSAPPTGEETQYF	TGTGCCAGCAGTGCCCCCCCGACAGGAGAAGAGACCCAGTACTTC
TRBV9	TRBD2	-	TRBJ2-5	CASSVGTMGSSGIQETQYF	TGTGCCAGCAGCGTAGGTACAATGGGCTCTAGCGGCATCCAAGAGACCCAGTACTTC
TRBV5-1	TRBD1	-	TRBJ1-4	CASSLGQGVRNEKLFF	TGCGCCAGCAGCTTGGGACAGGGGGTGAGGAATGAAAAACTGTTTTTT
TRBV6-5	TRBD1	-	TRBJ1-2	CASGDRGRNGYTF	TGTGCCAGCGGAGACAGGGGGCGGAATGGCTACACCTTC
TRBV13	TRBD1	-	TRBJ1-2	CASSPQGDDGYTF	TGTGCCAGCAGCCCACAGGGGGACGATGGCTACACCTTC
TRBV19	-	-	TRBJ1-1	CASTAAGWDTEAFF	TGTGCCAGTACGGCAGCCGGTTGGGACACTGAAGCTTTCTTT
TRBV2	TRBD2	-	TRBJ2-5	CASSEALNVLAGSQETQYF	TGTGCCAGCAGTGAAGCGCTCAACGTCCTAGCGGGGTCCCAAGAGACCCAGTACTTC
TRBV5-4	TRBD2	-	TRBJ2-3	CASSFTSASTDTQYF	TGTGCCAGCAGCTTCACTAGCGCTAGCACAGATACGCAGTATTTT
TRBV18	-	-	TRBJ1-1	CASSPSSQITEAFF	TGTGCCAGCTCACCAAGTTCACAGATTACTGAAGCTTTCTTT
TRBV4-1	-	-	TRBJ1-5	CASSQEGSGRNQPQHF	TGCGCCAGCAGCCAAGAAGGTTCAGGGAGGAATCAGCCCCAGCATTTT
TRBV15	-	once	TRBJ2-1	CATSLTPRYRVDDEQFF	TGTGCCACCAGCTTAACCCCCCGGTACAGGGTCGACGATGAGCAGTTCTTC
TRBV16	-	-	TRBJ2-3	CASSPTPETQYF	TGTGCCAGCAGCCCCACCCCCGAAACGCAGTATTTT
TRBV7-2	TRBD2	-	TRBJ2-1	CASSPAGGIYNEQFF	TGTGCCAGCAGCCCGGCGGGGGGCATCTACAATGAGCAGTTCTTC
TRBV10-2	-	-	TRBJ1-1	CASSESWQVGWDTEAFF	TGCGCCAGCAGTGAGTCGTGGCAGGTCGGATGGGACACTGAAGCTTTCTTT
TRBV20-1	-	-	TRBJ1-2	CSARGTDGYTF	TGCAGTGCTAGAGGGACGGATGGCTACACCTTC
TRBV6-6	TRBD2	-	TRBJ2-1	CASGPSGGAGGEQFF	TGTGCCAGCGGGCCTAGCGGGGGGGCCGGGGGTGAGCAGTTCTTC
TRBV6-1	TRBD1	once	TRBJ1-1	CASREEQGWGTEAFF	TGTGCCAGCAGAGAGGAACAGGGGTGGGGGACTGAAGCTTTCTTT
TRBV11-2	-	-	TRBJ1-4	CASSLDEKLFF	TGTGCCAGCAGCTTAGATGAAAAACTGTTTTTT
TRBV7-2	-	-	TRBJ2-5	CASSLAGQVQETQYF	TGTGCCAGCAGCTTAGCGGGGCAGGTACAAGAGACCCAGTACTTC
TRBV11-2	-	-	TRBJ1-6	CASSSTDDDSPLHF	TGTGCCAGCAGCTCGACAGACGATGATTCACCCCTCCACTTT
TRBV19	-	-	TRBJ2-5	CASSGDGQETQYF	TGTGCCAGTAGTGGAGACGGCCAAGAGACCCAGTACTTC
TRBV5-1	-	-	TRBJ2-5	CASSSEVETQYF	TGCGCCAGCAGCTCCGAGGTGGAGACCCAGTACTTC
TRBV2	-	-	TRBJ1-6	CASSGQPNSPLHF	TGTGCCAGCTCTGGACAGCCTAATTCACCCCTCCACTTT
TRBV5-1	TRBD1	-	TRBJ2-1	CASSGVGQRGGEQFF	TGCGCCAGCAGCGGCGTGGGACAGCGAGGAGGTGAGCAGTTCTTC
TRBV19	TRBD1	-	TRBJ1-2	CASSPQQGGSYTF	TGTGCCAGTAGCCCACAACAGGGGGGGAGCTACACCTTC
TRBV6-1	-	-	TRBJ1-2	CASSEVVVVDYGYTF	TGTGCCAGCAGTGAAGTAGTAGTGGTGGACTATGGCTACACCTTC
TRBV5-4	-	-	TRBJ2-5	CASSLAVQETQYF	TGTGCCAGCAGCTTGGCGGTCCAAGAGACCCAGTACTTC
TRBV5-5	-	-	TRBJ1-4	CASSRGKANEKLFF	TGTGCCAGCAGCCGCGGCAAGGCTAATGAAAAACTGTTTTTT
TRBV27	TRBD2	-	TRBJ2-5	CASRRGGTRVWETQYF	TGTGCCAGCCGCCGGGGGGGCACCCGGGTGTGGGAGACCCAGTACTTC
TRBV7-2	-	-	TRBJ2-5	CASSPRTKGETQYF	TGTGCCAGCAGCCCCCGGACGAAAGGAGAGACCCAGTACTTC
TRBV5-1	-	-	TRBJ1-2	CASKGNSNYGYTF	TGCGCCAGCAAGGGAAATTCTAACTATGGCTACACCTTC
TRBV18	TRBD2	-	TRBJ2-4	CASTASGGPGDIQYF	TGTGCCAGCACAGCTAGCGGGGGGCCGGGGGACATTCAGTACTTC
TRBV6-5	-	-	TRBJ2-3	CASSSTPVATQYF	TGTGCCAGCAGCTCAACGCCTGTTGCTACGCAGTATTTT
TRBV6-5	-	-	TRBJ1-3	CASSYGDNGNTIYF	TGTGCCAGCAGTTACGGGGACAATGGAAACACCATATATTTT
TRBV27	-	-	TRBJ1-5	CASSVDGTVRLHF	TGTGCCAGCAGCGTCGATGGGACTGTTCGGTTGCATTTT
TRBV6-4	-	-	TRBJ1-2	CASKLEQTAGYGYTF	TGTGCCAGCAAGCTAGAACAGACTGCTGGTTATGGCTACACCTTC
TRBV27	-	-	TRBJ1-1	CASSLSMNTEAFF	TGTGCCAGCAGTTTATCAATGAACACTGAAGCTTTCTTT
TRBV19	-	-	TRBJ1-2	CASTPSSSFGYTF	TGTGCCAGTACCCCCAGCTCAAGCTTTGGCTACACCTTC
TRBV7-8	-	-	TRBJ1-5	CASSFGTKYSNQPQHF	TGTGCCAGCAGCTTTGGGACAAAATATAGCAATCAGCCCCAGCATTTT
TRBV6-4	-	-	TRBJ2-1	CASSDSPQGGGEQFF	TGTGCCAGCAGTGACTCGCCGCAGGGGGGGGGTGAGCAGTTCTTC
TRBV2	-	-	TRBJ1-1	CASRDTQDNTEAFF	TGTGCCAGCAGAGACACACAAGATAACACTGAAGCTTTCTTT
TRBV6-5	-	-	TRBJ2-3	CASSRGDTQYF	TGTGCCAGCAGTCGGGGGGATACGCAGTATTTT